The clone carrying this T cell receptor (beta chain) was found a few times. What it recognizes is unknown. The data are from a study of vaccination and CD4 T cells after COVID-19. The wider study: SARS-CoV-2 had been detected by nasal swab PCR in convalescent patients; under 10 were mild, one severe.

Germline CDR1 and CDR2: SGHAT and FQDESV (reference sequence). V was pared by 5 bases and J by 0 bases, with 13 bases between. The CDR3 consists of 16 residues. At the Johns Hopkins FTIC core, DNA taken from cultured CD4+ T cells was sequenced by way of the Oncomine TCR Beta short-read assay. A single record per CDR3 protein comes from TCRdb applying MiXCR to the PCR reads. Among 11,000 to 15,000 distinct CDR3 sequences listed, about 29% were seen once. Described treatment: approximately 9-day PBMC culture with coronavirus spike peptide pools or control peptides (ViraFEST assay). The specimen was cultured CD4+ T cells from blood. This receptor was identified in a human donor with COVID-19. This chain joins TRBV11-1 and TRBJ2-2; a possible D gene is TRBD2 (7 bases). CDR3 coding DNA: TGTGCCAGCAGCCGGGGGGCGCGGTCGAACACCGGGGAGCTGTTTTTT. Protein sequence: CASSRGARSNTGELFF.